The 10 T cell receptor beta chains given below trace back to one sample, sequenced in a study of blood T cells in healthy people across ages. A J-beta primer mix and a sample-barcoded 5' primer were used in a second PCR of about 7 to 11 cycles. TCRdb reanalysed the 5' RACE reads using MiXCR and keeps one entry per CDR3 protein. This sample has over a million distinct CDR3 sequences, with approximately 59% found just once. The specimen sequenced was blood. These receptors were taken from a man younger than 35 in good health.

The chain couples TRBV10-3 to TRBJ2-3; D is undetermined. Per the germline V gene, CDR1 is ENHRY and CDR2 is SYGVKD. This CDR3 contains 12 residues. The V end lost 5 bases, the J end lost 4 bases, and 7 bases lay between the germline ends. CDR3 in DNA: TGTGCCATCAGTAACCCGTCAGATACGCAGTATTTT. It specifies CAISNPSDTQYF.

The V and J genes are TRBV4-1 and TRBJ1-6; no clear D gene. Germline CDR1 and CDR2: MGHRA and YSYEKL. The CDR3 spans 13 residues. Trimming stripped 1 base from V and 14 bases from J, with 12 bases between. The CDR3 DNA reads as TGCGCCAGCAGCCAAGTCGGTATTGGGTCCCTCCACTTT. Translating gives CASSQVGIGSLHF.

The chain is built from TRBV2 and TRBJ2-1, with 13 positions matching TRBD2. V lost 6 bases, J lost 9 bases, and 8 bases stayed unmatched. CDR1 SNHLY and CDR2 FYNNEI come from the germline V gene. The CDR3 is 15 residues long. The CDR3 coding sequence is TGTGCCAGCAGGGAACTAGCGGGAGGGCCGGGTGAGCAGTTCTTC. Residues: CASRELAGGPGEQFF.

A remark on this clonotype: Possible read error: a much larger clone is one base away. The chain recombines TRBV3-1 with TRBJ2-5, with D possibly being TRBD1 or TRBD2 (5 bases each). The CDR3 runs to 15 residues. Germline values: CDR1 LGHDT, CDR2 YNNKEL (reference sequence). The DNA of the CDR3 is TGTGCCAGCAGCCCAATGGGGACCAGCGGAAAGACCAAGTACTTC. This sequence encodes CASSPMGTSGKTKYF.

V is TRBV5-1 and J is TRBJ2-7; D not resolved. Germline V CDR1 and CDR2: SGHRS, YFSETQ. Trimming left V 4 bases short and J 5 bases short, with 13 bases between. The CDR3 runs to 13 residues. In DNA, the CDR3 is TGCGCCAGCAGCCCGATAGACATAAACGAGCAGTACTTC. Translated, it gives CASSPIDINEQYF.

The gene calls are TRBV6-1 and TRBJ1-2; the D gene is possibly TRBD1 (6 bases). V shed 6 bases and J shed 3 bases, with 14 bases lying between them. This CDR3 is built from 14 residues. Germline assignment: CDR1 MNHNS and CDR2 SASEGT. CDR3 protein: CASRTLQGHYGYTF. The CDR3 DNA sequence: TGTGCCAGCAGGACCCTACAGGGACACTATGGCTACACCTTC.

The table lists this clonotype with a few counts. The chain links TRBV20-1 to TRBJ1-2, with TRBD1 as a possible D gene (5 bases). This CDR3 comprises 13 residues. Germline-derived CDR1 and CDR2 are DFQATT and SNEGSKA (reference sequence). V shed 5 bases and J shed 1 base, with 11 bases lying between them. CDR3 protein: CSAQDGGNYGYTF. CDR3 DNA: TGCAGTGCTCAGGATGGGGGTAACTATGGCTACACCTTC.

This clonotype has only a few counts. This chain joins TRBV4-2 and TRBJ2-3; no clear D gene. Trimming stripped 4 bases from V and 1 base from J, with 18 bases between. CDR3 length equals 17 residues. The germline gives CDR1 LGHNA, CDR2 YNFKEQ. CDR3: CASSLTVIRAGTDTQYF. The CDR3 DNA follows: TGTGCCAGCAGCCTAACAGTGATAAGGGCGGGCACAGATACGCAGTATTTT.

This clonotype was counted between two and nine times. The chain recombines TRBV4-1 with TRBJ2-7, with D possibly matching TRBD1 (5 bases). V dropped 3 bases and J dropped 3 bases, with 12 bases sitting between them. Germline CDR1 and CDR2: MGHRA and YSYEKL. The CDR3 length is 14 residues. The DNA for the CDR3 is TGCGCCAGCAGCCAGCTACCCCAGGGCTACGAGCAGTACTTC. Protein sequence: CASSQLPQGYEQYF.

This clonotype has only one observation. The chain employs TRBV29-1 and TRBJ2-1; 7 bases agree with TRBD1. Germline trimming cut 6 bases from V and 0 bases from J; bases unmatched to any gene: 5. The germline gives CDR1 SQVTM, CDR2 ANQGSEA. The length of the CDR3 is 14 residues. The CDR3 nucleotides are TGCAGCGTCGACAGGGAAAGCTCCTACAATGAGCAGTTCTTC. Its translation is CSVDRESSYNEQFF.